What follows are 10 T cell receptor beta chains derived from one specimen sequenced in a study of T cells in narcolepsy. Data came from immunoSEQ multiplex PCR; TCRdb stores just in-frame clones and leaves some out. The data show about 27,000 clones, with 75% to 85% seen just once and nearly 3.5% held by the top ten. The sequenced sample consisted of CD45RA- memory CD4+ T cells from PBMCs. The receptors come from a human donor with narcolepsy.

The genes are TRBV19 and TRBJ1-6, with TRBD1 as a possible D gene (5 bases). V was cut by 4 bases and J by 10 bases, with 14 bases left in between. This CDR3 is 14 amino acids long. Germline CDR1 and CDR2: LNHDA and SQIVND (reference sequence). Here the CDR3 reads CASSTSGLGSPLHF. CDR3 bases: TGTGCCAGTAGTACGTCAGGGTTGGGCTCACCCCTCCACTTT.

The chain combines TRBV7-2 with TRBJ2-5, with D perhaps matching TRBD2 (5 bases). The germline V gene has CDR1 SGHTA and CDR2 FQGNSA. With 1 base removed from V and 4 bases from J, the gap between germline ends came to 10 bases. There are 14 residues in the CDR3. CDR3 residues: CASSLGGRGETQYF. The CDR3 nucleotides are TGTGCCAGCAGCTTAGGCGGCCGGGGAGAGACCCAGTACTTC. Full variable domain (outside the CDR3, taken from reference TRBV7-2 and TRBJ2-5): GAGVSQSPSNKVTEKGKDVELRCDPISGHTALYWYRQSLGQGLEFLIYFQGNSAPDKSGLPSDRFSAERTGGSVSTLTIQRTQQEDSAVYLCASSLGGRGETQYFGPGTRLLVL.

The chain couples TRBV4-1 to TRBJ2-7; TRBD2 agrees at 8 bases. This CDR3 comprises 16 residues. J was trimmed by 0 bases and V by 0 bases; bases with no gene match: 4. Germline V gene sequence: CDR1 MGHRA, CDR2 YSYEKL. CDR3 residues: CASSQDQSGGSYEQYF. CDR3 DNA: TGCGCCAGCAGCCAAGATCAGAGCGGGGGCTCCTACGAGCAGTACTTC.

This chain joins TRBV10-1 and TRBJ2-1; 13 bases match TRBD2. CDR1 and CDR2 (germline): WNHNN, SYGVQD (reference sequence). This CDR3 is built from 16 residues. V was pared by 0 bases and J by 15 bases, with 11 bases of the junction left unmatched. This CDR3 is CASSESTGLAGAGAFF. The CDR3 DNA is TGCGCCAGCAGTGAGTCTACCGGACTAGCGGGGGCCGGAGCGTTCTTC.

V gene TRBV18 combines with J gene TRBJ1-1; 7 nucleotides line up with TRBD1. CDR3 length: 13 amino acids. Looked up from germline, CDR1 is KGHSH and CDR2 is LQKENI. V shed 5 bases, J shed 7 bases, and the junction held 7 bases outside the gene matches. The CDR3 region is CASSSSGGFEAFF. The DNA of the CDR3 is TGTGCCAGCTCAAGCTCAGGGGGTTTTGAAGCTTTCTTT.

The chain has TRBV5-1 and TRBJ1-1; no definite D call. Trimming cost V 0 bases and J 8 bases, with 14 bases left between them. Germline values: CDR1 SGHRS, CDR2 YFSETQ. This CDR3 region has 14 residues. Written as DNA, the CDR3 is TGCGCCAGCAGCTTGGACGACAACAACTTAGAAGCTTTCTTT. Amino acids: CASSLDDNNLEAFF.

This clone has more than one count but fewer than ten. This sequence joins TRBV6-6 and TRBJ2-7; 9 nucleotides agree with TRBD1. The CDR3 spans 15 residues. The V segment lost 6 bases and the J segment 3 bases; nucleotides outside the gene matches: 9. Germline V gene lookup returns CDR1 MNHNY and CDR2 SVGAGI (reference sequence). The CDR3 region is CASSPIRGQGYEQYF. The CDR3 coding sequence is TGTGCCAGCAGCCCCATCCGGGGACAGGGCTACGAGCAGTACTTC.

There are a few counts of this clone. The V gene is TRBV30, the J gene TRBJ1-5, with 7 bases matching TRBD1. Unmatched junction bases numbered 3, after V lost 0 bases and J lost 1 base. The V gene's germline CDR1 is GTSNPN and CDR2 SVGIG (reference sequence). There are 15 residues in the CDR3. CDR3 residues: CAWSVLGGSNQPQHF. CDR3 nucleotides: TGTGCCTGGAGTGTATTAGGGGGCAGCAATCAGCCCCAGCATTTT.

This clone was recorded a few times. The chain uses TRBV7-2 and TRBJ2-1, with 10 bases aligning to TRBD1. V shed 5 bases, J shed 10 bases, and the junction held 8 bases outside the gene matches. This CDR3 has 14 residues. From germline, CDR1 is SGHTA and CDR2 FQGNSA. In nucleotides, the CDR3 is TGTGCCAGCAGCCCCTCTCCGGACAGGGGGGAGCAGTTCTTC. Translation gives CASSPSPDRGEQFF.

The chain has TRBV6-5 and TRBJ1-6; D is unresolved. Per germline, CDR1 MNHEY and CDR2 SVGAGI. There are 15 residues in the CDR3. V was cut by 4 bases and J by 3 bases, with 10 bases left in between. As DNA, the CDR3 is TGTGCCAGCAGTTTGGAGGGCCTCTATAATTCACCCCTCCACTTT. It codes for CASSLEGLYNSPLHF.